This T cell receptor beta chain was retrieved from a study of T-cell memory formation after mild COVID-19. Study summary: Clusters of TCRs were largely donor specific. The study, taken as a whole, reports: Contracting CD4+ clones sat mainly in CM and EM; CD8+ in EMRA. Clones that contracted from day 15 to 85 had balanced CD4/CD8; later expanders were CD4+ biased. Researchers could not confirm that second-wave clones peaking on day 37 targeted SARS-CoV-2.

One entry per CDR3 protein, called by TCRdb with MiXCR from the 5' RACE reads. Of 120,000 or so distinct CDR3 sequences listed, roughly 6% are singletons. This CDR3 contains 14 residues. V was pared by 3 bases and J by 5 bases, with 11 bases between. Looked up from germline, CDR1 is DFQATT and CDR2 is SNEGSKA (reference sequence). A remark on this clonotype: The target antigen is unknown.

Sequences were obtained from PBMCs or a T cell subset sorted from them (not recorded which). This receptor was identified in an adult woman who had mild COVID-19 (a few samples of this study predate the infection). Cell type and time point are not known. This chain connects TRBV20-1 to TRBJ1-6, with D possibly being TRBD1 (6 bases). CDR3 sequence reads: CSARAGVHNSPLHF. The CDR3 nucleotides are TGCAGTGCTAGGGCAGGGGTGCATAATTCACCCCTCCACTTT.